The next 16 T cell receptor beta chains were all read from a single sample in a study of blood T cell repertoires in COVID-19 (dated by TCRdb to the early 2020s). Receptor libraries were prepared by the immunoSEQ multiplex PCR assay. The immuneACCESS repertoire file appears here via TCRdb, limited to in-frame rearrangements. These files lack a portion of the clones; in checked studies, under half of the deficit traces to unresolved V genes, and the cause of the others is not known. The sample has about 92,000 clones on record, 91% of them singletons. About 1.8% of the sample comes from the top ten. Sequencing used peripheral blood. These receptor sequences come from a human donor with active COVID-19. The donor label of this sample is uncertain.

This clone appeared a few times. The genes are TRBV28 and TRBJ1-2, with D perhaps TRBD1 (6 bases). CDR1 and CDR2 (germline): MDHEN, SYDVKM. CDR3 length: 11 residues. Trimming left V 5 bases short and J 8 bases short, with 9 bases between. The CDR3 reads CASSTQGGYTF. As DNA, the CDR3 is TGTGCCAGCAGTACACAGGGAGGCTACACCTTC.

Only a few counts were recorded for this clone. CDR3 region: CASSMLGQGAYEQYF. CDR3 DNA: TGTGCCAGTAGTATGTTGGGACAGGGGGCCTACGAGCAGTACTTC. V gene TRBV19 combines with J gene TRBJ2-7; the match to TRBD1 covers 11 bases. Unmatched junction bases numbered 3, after V lost 3 bases and J lost 2 bases. Germline assignment: CDR1 LNHDA and CDR2 SQIVND (reference sequence). CDR3 length equals 15 residues.

The V call is TRBV6-2 or TRBV6-3, the J call TRBJ2-7; 9 nucleotides match TRBD1. V dropped 2 bases and J dropped 2; count of bases not matched to a gene: 7. CDR1 is MNHEY, CDR2 SVGEGT, per germline. The CDR3 covers 16 residues. The chain's CDR3 is CASSYETGGSTYEQYF. CDR3 DNA sequence: TGTGCCAGCAGTTACGAGACAGGGGGAAGCACCTACGAGCAGTACTTC.

The J gene is TRBJ1-1, the V gene TRBV7-9; unclear D gene. Germline values: CDR1 SEHNR, CDR2 FQNEAQ (reference sequence). The CDR3 is 13 residues long. Trimming removed 5 bases at V and 2 bases at J, with 9 bases between. The CDR3 sequence is CASSPRQNTEAFF. The CDR3, as DNA: TGTGCCAGCAGCCCTCGACAAAACACTGAAGCTTTCTTT. The full variable domain, with the rest looked up from reference TRBV7-9 and TRBJ1-1, is DTGVSQNPRHKITKRGQNVTFRCDPISEHNRLYWYRQTLGQGPEFLTYFQNEAQLEKSRLLSDRFSAERPKGSFSTLEIQRTEQGDSAMYLCASSPRQNTEAFFGQGTRLTVV.

V usage is TRBV3-1 (or the pseudogene TRBV3-2) and J usage is TRBJ2-7; tentative D call: TRBD2 (5 bases). V shed 1 base and J shed 4 bases, with 14 bases lying between them. Germline CDR1 LGHDT, CDR2 YNNKEL (reference sequence). The CDR3 runs to 15 residues. As DNA, the CDR3 is TGTGCCAGCAGCCAAGTTTGGGGTGAGGGTTACGAGCAGTACTTC. Its translation is CASSQVWGEGYEQYF.

The chain couples TRBV6-6 to TRBJ1-2; TRBD1 aligns across 8 bases. Losses at the gene ends were 3 bases for V and 6 bases for J; bases not matched to a gene: 9. Germline loops: CDR1 MNHNY, CDR2 SVGAGI (reference sequence). The CDR3 totals 15 residues. CDR3 DNA: TGTGCCAGCAGTTATAACCCCCAGACAGGGGATGGCTACACCTTC. Protein product: CASSYNPQTGDGYTF.

J is TRBJ2-7 and V is TRBV18; 10 bases are shared with TRBD2. Trimming removed 3 bases from V and 1 base from J; junction bases left unmatched: 3. The CDR3 totals 15 residues. The germline V gene encodes CDR1 KGHSH and CDR2 LQKENI. The CDR3 nucleotides read TGTGCCAGCTCACCCTGGACTAGCGGTTCCTACGAGCAGTACTTC. Residues: CASSPWTSGSYEQYF.

This clone was seen only once. This chain uses TRBV5-1 with TRBJ2-5, with 9 bases aligning to TRBD2. V trimming: 0 bases; J trimming: 2 bases; junction bases outside the gene matches: 2. Germline V gene lookup returns CDR1 SGHRS and CDR2 YFSETQ. CDR3 length: 15 residues. Here the CDR3 DNA reads TGCGCCAGCAGCTTGGCTAGCGGGGAACAAGAGACCCAGTACTTC. It translates to CASSLASGEQETQYF.

The CDR3 loop is CASSPRDSRQYEQFF. CDR3 sequence (DNA): TGTGCCAGCTCACCTCGGGACAGTCGACAATATGAGCAGTTCTTC. This chain links TRBV18 with TRBJ2-1, with 7 bases aligning to TRBD1. CDR1 is KGHSH and CDR2 is LQKENI in the germline V gene. V shed 3 bases, J shed 8 bases, and the junction held 10 bases outside the gene matches. CDR3 length equals 15 residues.

The chain is built from TRBV3-1 (or the pseudogene TRBV3-2) and TRBJ2-7, with a tentative D call TRBD1 (5 bases). V gave up 0 bases and J gave up 6 bases, with 12 bases separating them. This CDR3 is built from 14 residues. Germline CDR1 reads LGHDT; CDR2 reads YNNKEL (reference sequence). The chain's CDR3 is CASSQDTRAAEQYF. CDR3 DNA: TGTGCCAGCAGCCAAGATACCAGGGCGGCCGAGCAGTACTTC.

V usage is TRBV5-7 and J usage is TRBJ2-3, with 13 bases that match TRBD2. TRBV5-7 carries the ORF label, with uncertain function. The CDR3 is made up of 16 amino acids. The V and J ends lost 2 bases and 8 bases, in that order; junction bases with no gene match: 8. CDR3 nucleotides: TGTGCCAGCAGCTTTATCACTAGCGGGGGGGCGGCTACGCAGTATTTT. It yields the protein CASSFITSGGAATQYF.

The chain recombines TRBV28 with TRBJ1-5; 7 nucleotides match TRBD1. V lost 7 bases and J lost 2; bases outside the gene matches: 8. The CDR3 is made up of 15 amino acids. The germline gives CDR1 MDHEN, CDR2 SYDVKM. CDR3 coding DNA: TGTGCCAGCACACCGGGGACAGCGCGCAATCAGCCCCAGCATTTT. Translation gives CASTPGTARNQPQHF.

The V and J genes are TRBV6-8 and TRBJ1-5; D remains ambiguous. The CDR3 is 14 residues long. The germline CDR1 and CDR2 sequences are MNHGY and SAAAGT. Trimming took off 11 bases at V and 2 bases at J, with 16 bases between the two ends. The CDR3 is CAGDSTGGNQPQHF. The DNA of the CDR3 is TGTGCCGGCGACTCGACTGGCGGCAATCAGCCCCAGCATTTT.

The chain is built from TRBV5-8 and TRBJ2-7, with D perhaps matching TRBD2 (6 bases). Trimming took 5 bases from V and 1 from J, leaving 16 bases between them. Germline lookup yields CDR1 SGHTS and CDR2 YDEGEE. This CDR3 region has 15 residues. The CDR3 nucleotides are TGTGCCAGCAGTTCGGGACTCCGGGGGTCCTACGAGCAGTACTTC. Residues: CASSSGLRGSYEQYF.

The chain links TRBV7-2 to TRBJ1-3, with 8 nucleotides matching TRBD1. CDR1 is SGHTA and CDR2 is FQGNSA in the germline V gene. CDR3 size: 14 residues. Trimming took 10 bases from V and 1 from J; bases not matched to a gene: 6. The CDR3 sequence is CAIADRESGNTIYF. CDR3 DNA sequence: TGTGCCATTGCGGACAGGGAGTCTGGAAACACCATATATTTT.

This chain joins TRBV19 and TRBJ1-1, with 7 bases lining up with TRBD1. The trim removed 5 bases at V and 3 bases at J, leaving 12 bases unmatched. The germline V gene has CDR1 LNHDA and CDR2 SQIVND (reference sequence). The CDR3 contains 16 residues. The CDR3 sequence: CASSQGTDRPYTEAFF. Written as DNA, the CDR3 is TGTGCCAGTAGTCAGGGGACGGACAGGCCGTACACTGAAGCTTTCTTT.